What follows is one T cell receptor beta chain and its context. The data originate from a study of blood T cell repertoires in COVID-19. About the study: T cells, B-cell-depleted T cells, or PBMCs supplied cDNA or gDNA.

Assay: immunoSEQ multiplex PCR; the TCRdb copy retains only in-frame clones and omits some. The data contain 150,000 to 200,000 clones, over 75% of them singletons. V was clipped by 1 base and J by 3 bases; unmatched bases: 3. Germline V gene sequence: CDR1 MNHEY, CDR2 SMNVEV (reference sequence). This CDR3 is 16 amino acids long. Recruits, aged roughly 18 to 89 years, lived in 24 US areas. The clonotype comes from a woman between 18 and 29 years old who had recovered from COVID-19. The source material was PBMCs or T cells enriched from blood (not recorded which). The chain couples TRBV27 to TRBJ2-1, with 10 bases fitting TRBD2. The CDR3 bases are TGTGCCAGCAGTTTATTCGGACTAGCGGTCTACAATGAGCAGTTCTTC. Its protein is CASSLFGLAVYNEQFF.